This T cell receptor (beta chain) emerged from a study of TIL therapy for anti-PD-1-resistant metastatic lung cancer. For the study at large: Progressing patients received lymphodepletion, expanded TIL infusion and IL-2. Half of patients were current or former smokers.

V lost 9 bases, J lost 0 bases, and 11 bases lay in between. This CDR3 is 13 amino acids long. Germline V lookup: CDR1 MDHEN, CDR2 SYDVKM. The time point was: pre-treatment sample, taken before nivolumab and TIL therapy. Enrollment ran from late 2017 to January 2020. The libraries were made with immunoSEQ v3. Sequencing used immunoSEQ multiplex PCR; TCRdb keeps in-frame clones, though not all of them. The data show 14,000 to 15,000 clones, about 83% seen once. This clone was picked up one time. The chain is built from TRBV28 and TRBJ1-2; D ambiguous. This sequence was found in a person between 25 and 80 years old with non-small cell lung cancer. This material consisted of blood, taken at baseline. CDR3 region: CASGSLTNYGYTF. In nucleotides, the CDR3 is TGTGCCAGTGGGAGCCTAACTAACTATGGCTACACCTTC.